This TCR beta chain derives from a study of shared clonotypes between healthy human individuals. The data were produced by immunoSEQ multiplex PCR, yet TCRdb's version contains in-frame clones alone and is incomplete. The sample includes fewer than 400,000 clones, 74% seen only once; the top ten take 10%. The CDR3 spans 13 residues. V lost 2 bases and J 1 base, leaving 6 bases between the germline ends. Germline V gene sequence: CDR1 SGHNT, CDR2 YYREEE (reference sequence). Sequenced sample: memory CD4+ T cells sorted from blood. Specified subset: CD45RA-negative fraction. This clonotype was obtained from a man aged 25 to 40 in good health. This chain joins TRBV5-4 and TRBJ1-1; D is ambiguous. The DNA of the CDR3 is TGTGCCAGCAGCTTTCCCAGGAACACTGAAGCTTTCTTT. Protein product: CASSFPRNTEAFF.